A single sample gave rise to the 7 T cell receptor beta chains below, sequenced in a study of OX40 agonist ivuxolimab in advanced cancers. Here immunoSEQ multiplex PCR was the method, and the copy in TCRdb shows in-frame clones only, minus some. The sample includes fewer than 65,000 clones, 75% to 90% of them seen just once. Sample: CD4+ or CD8+ T cells sorted from blood, taken in a trial of the OX40 agonist ivuxolimab. Receptor source: an adult with an advanced solid tumor such as melanoma, head and neck, liver or kidney cancer.

The J gene is TRBJ2-1, the V gene TRBV15; D might be TRBD1 or TRBD2, each matching 6 bases. The V end lost 5 bases, the J end lost 8 bases, and 13 bases lay between the germline ends. The CDR3 contains 13 residues. Looked up from germline, CDR1 is LNHNV and CDR2 is YYDKDF (reference sequence). The DNA of the CDR3 is TGTGCCACCAGCGACGGGGGCGGGTATGAGCAGTTCTTC. Translation: CATSDGGGYEQFF.

The CDR3 protein is CASSLTPRAAGSGNTIYF. The CDR3 nucleotides read TGCGCCAGCAGCTTGACCCCTCGGGCGGCTGGTTCTGGAAACACCATATATTTT. The chain carries TRBV5-1 and TRBJ1-3; no definite D call. This CDR3 has 18 amino acids. The germline V gene encodes CDR1 SGHRS and CDR2 YFSETQ. Trimming shortened V by 1 base and J by 1 base, and 18 bases separated the two germline ends.

CDR3 protein: CASSPRVPYNEQFF. DNA of the CDR3: TGTGCCAGCAGCCCCAGGGTACCCTACAATGAGCAGTTCTTC. This sequence joins TRBV27 and TRBJ2-1; maybe TRBD1 (5 bases). This CDR3 is built from 14 residues. Trimming removed 6 bases at V and 2 bases at J, with 11 bases between. Germline assignment: CDR1 MNHEY and CDR2 SMNVEV (reference sequence).

The chain links TRBV29-1 to TRBJ2-3; maybe TRBD1 (5 bases). V was shortened by 2 bases and J by 1 base, with 10 bases between the two germline ends. CDR3 length: 14 residues. Germline V gives CDR1 SQVTM, CDR2 ANQGSEA. CDR3 coding DNA: TGCAGCGTTGAACAGGGTTGGGGCACAGATACGCAGTATTTT. This gives the protein CSVEQGWGTDTQYF.

This clone was counted a few times. The genes are TRBV11-2 and TRBJ1-1; tentatively, D is TRBD1 (6 bases). V lost 4 bases and J 1 base, leaving 7 bases between the germline ends. The CDR3 sequence is 13 residues long. Germline V gene lookup returns CDR1 SGHAT and CDR2 FQNNGV. This chain's CDR3 is CASSSDRNTEAFF. The CDR3 DNA is TGTGCCAGCAGCTCGGACAGGAACACTGAAGCTTTCTTT.

The chain couples TRBV28 to TRBJ2-1; maybe TRBD2 (6 bases). This CDR3 is built from 13 residues. CDR1 and CDR2 from the germline V gene are MDHEN and SYDVKM. V was pared by 2 bases and J by 9 bases, with 11 bases between. CDR3 amino acids: CASSLAGLTEQFF. The CDR3 DNA is TGTGCCAGCAGTTTAGCGGGGCTTACTGAGCAGTTCTTC. The full variable domain, completed using reference TRBV28 and TRBJ2-1, is DVKVTQSSRYLVKRTGEKVFLECVQDMDHENMFWYRQDPGLGLRLIYFSYDVKMKEKGDIPEGYSVSREKKERFSLILESASTNQTSMYLCASSLAGLTEQFFGPGTRLTVL.

In its sample, this clone was seen once. The CDR3 here is CASSYSSGTGGEKLFF. The CDR3 nucleotides read TGTGCCAGCAGTTACTCGAGCGGGACAGGGGGCGAAAAACTGTTTTTT. The chain is built from TRBV6-5 and TRBJ1-4; TRBD1 matches at 12 bases. The germline CDR1 and CDR2 sequences are MNHEY and SVGAGI. The CDR3 consists of 16 residues. After removal of 0 bases from V and 8 bases from J, the junction contained 4 bases not matched to a gene.